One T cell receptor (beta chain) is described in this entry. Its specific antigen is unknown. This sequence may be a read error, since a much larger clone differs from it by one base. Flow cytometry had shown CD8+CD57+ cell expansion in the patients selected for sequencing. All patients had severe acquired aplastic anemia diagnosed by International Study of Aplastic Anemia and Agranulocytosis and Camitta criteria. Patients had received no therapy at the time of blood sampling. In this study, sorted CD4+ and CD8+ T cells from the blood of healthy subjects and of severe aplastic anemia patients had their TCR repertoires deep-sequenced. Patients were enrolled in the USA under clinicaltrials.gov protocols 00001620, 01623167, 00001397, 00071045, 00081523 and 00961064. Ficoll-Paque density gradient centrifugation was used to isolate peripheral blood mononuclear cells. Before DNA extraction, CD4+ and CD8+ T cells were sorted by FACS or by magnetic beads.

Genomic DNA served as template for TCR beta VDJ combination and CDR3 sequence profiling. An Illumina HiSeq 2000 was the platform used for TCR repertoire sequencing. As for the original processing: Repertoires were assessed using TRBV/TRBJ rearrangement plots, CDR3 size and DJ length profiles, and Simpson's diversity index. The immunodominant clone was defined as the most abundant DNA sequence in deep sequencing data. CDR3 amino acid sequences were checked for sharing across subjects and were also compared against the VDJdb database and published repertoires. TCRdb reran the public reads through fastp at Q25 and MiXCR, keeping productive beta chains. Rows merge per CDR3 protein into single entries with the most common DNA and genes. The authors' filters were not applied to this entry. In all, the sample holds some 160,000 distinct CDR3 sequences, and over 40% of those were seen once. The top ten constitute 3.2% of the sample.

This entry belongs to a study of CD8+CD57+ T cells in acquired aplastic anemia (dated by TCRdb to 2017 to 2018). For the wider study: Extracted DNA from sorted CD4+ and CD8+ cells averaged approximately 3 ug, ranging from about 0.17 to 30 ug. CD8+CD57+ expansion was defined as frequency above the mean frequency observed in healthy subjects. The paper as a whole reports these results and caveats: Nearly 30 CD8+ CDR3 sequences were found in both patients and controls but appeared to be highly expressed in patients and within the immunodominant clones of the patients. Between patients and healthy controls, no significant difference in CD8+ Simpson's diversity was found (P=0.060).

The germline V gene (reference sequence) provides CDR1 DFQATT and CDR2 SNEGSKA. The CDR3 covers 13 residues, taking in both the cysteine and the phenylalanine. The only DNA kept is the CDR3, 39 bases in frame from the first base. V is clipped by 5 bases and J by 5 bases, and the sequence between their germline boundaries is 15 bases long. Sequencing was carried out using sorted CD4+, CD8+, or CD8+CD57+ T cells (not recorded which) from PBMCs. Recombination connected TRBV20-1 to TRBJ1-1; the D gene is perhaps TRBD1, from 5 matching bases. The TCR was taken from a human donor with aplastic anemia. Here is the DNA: TGCAGTGCTCTCCGGGCAGGGAATACTGAAGCTTTCTTT. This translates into CSALRAGNTEAFF.